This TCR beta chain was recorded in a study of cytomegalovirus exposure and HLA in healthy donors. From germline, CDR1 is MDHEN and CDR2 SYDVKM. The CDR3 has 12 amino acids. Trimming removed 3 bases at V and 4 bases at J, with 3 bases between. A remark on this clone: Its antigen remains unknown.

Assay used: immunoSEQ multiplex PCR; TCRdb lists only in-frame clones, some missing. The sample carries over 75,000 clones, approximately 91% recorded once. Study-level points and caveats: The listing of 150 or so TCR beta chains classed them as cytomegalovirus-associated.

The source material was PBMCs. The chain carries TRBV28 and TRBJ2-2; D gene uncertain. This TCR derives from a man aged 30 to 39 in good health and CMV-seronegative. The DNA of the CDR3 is TGTGCCAGCAGTTTCATCACCGGGGAGCTGTTTTTT. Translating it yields CASSFITGELFF.